This T cell receptor beta chain was found in a study of blood T cell repertoires in COVID-19. Germline loops: CDR1 MRHNA, CDR2 SNTAGT. This CDR3 comprises 14 residues. The V end was cut by 6 bases, the J end by 0 bases, with 8 bases between. Measured with immunoSEQ multiplex PCR; TCRdb has only the in-frame clones, and not every one. Of around 270,000 clones listed, about 87% are singletons. The origin of this receptor is a woman in her 40s who had been exposed to COVID-19. Sequenced sample: PBMCs or T cells enriched from blood (not recorded which). The rearrangement joins TRBV6-4 to TRBJ2-2; no firm D call. CDR3 sequence (DNA): TGTGCCAGCAGAACAGACGCGAACACCGGGGAGCTGTTTTTT. Protein product: CASRTDANTGELFF.